This TCR beta chain is drawn from a study of blood T cell repertoires in COVID-19. At the level of the study: Samples came from the United States, Italy and Spain, spanning acute and convalescent COVID-19. T cells, B-cell-depleted T cells, or PBMCs provided the cDNA or gDNA that served as material.

Methods used by the authors: For nucleated cells, counts were estimated from reference gene primer amplification. Assay used: immunoSEQ multiplex PCR; TCRdb lists only in-frame clones, some missing. V, J and clone size reflect that table, while D and trimming were determined from the DNA. The table records roughly 240,000 clones, 86% of them present only once. Trimming removed 8 bases from V and 3 bases from J, with 7 bases in between. CDR1 and CDR2 from the germline V gene are SGHTA and FQGNSA. The CDR3 runs to 12 residues. The chain carries TRBV7-2 and TRBJ2-2, with D possibly TRBD1 on 5 matching bases. The TCR comes from a woman aged 60-75 years who had recovered from COVID-19. Sequences were obtained from peripheral blood. The CDR3 bases are TGTGCCAGCGAACAGGACACCGGGGAGCTGTTTTTT. This gives the protein CASEQDTGELFF.